These 9 T cell receptor beta chains share one sample of origin, sequenced in a study of cytomegalovirus exposure and HLA in healthy donors. The primer mix had 60 Vbeta and 13 Jbeta primers. This table comes from immunoSEQ multiplex PCR, and its TCRdb copy is limited to in-frame clones, with some not included. The table has fewer than 200,000 clones, roughly 80% seen once. Sequences were obtained from PBMCs. The receptors were gathered from a male donor in good health and CMV-seronegative.

This clone has a handful of counts. The rearrangement uses TRBV6-6 and TRBJ2-3; weak D call: TRBD1 (6 bases). The CDR3 has 15 residues. V lost 6 bases and J 2 bases, leaving 15 bases between the germline ends. CDR1 is MNHNY and CDR2 is SVGAGI in the germline V gene (reference sequence). CDR3: CASSRRRDTTDTQYF. CDR3 in DNA: TGTGCCAGCAGCCGCCGCCGGGACACCACAGATACGCAGTATTTT.

This chain uses TRBV27 with TRBJ1-4, with D hard to call. The V and J ends lost 6 bases and 7 bases respectively, with 12 bases between them. The CDR3 covers 13 residues. Per the germline V gene, CDR1 is MNHEY and CDR2 is SMNVEV (reference sequence). CDR3 residues: CASSFRGREKLFF. The CDR3 bases are TGTGCCAGCAGCTTCCGAGGGCGTGAAAAACTGTTTTTT.

The V gene is TRBV4-1, the J gene TRBJ1-6; D is unresolved. Germline-derived CDR1 and CDR2 are MGHRA and YSYEKL. The V end was cut by 3 bases, the J end by 2 bases, with 14 bases between. The CDR3 sequence is 17 residues long. The chain's CDR3 is CASSQTEGGTYNSPLHF. DNA for the CDR3: TGCGCCAGCAGCCAGACGGAGGGAGGGACCTATAATTCACCCCTCCACTTT.

The V gene is TRBV5-6, the J gene TRBJ1-2; D unclear. Trimming pared 0 bases from V and 3 bases from J, leaving 15 bases between. CDR3 length: 16 residues. The germline V gene has CDR1 SGHDT and CDR2 YYEEEE. The CDR3 DNA reads as TGTGCCAGCAGCTTGGGTCTTGGCTCGCCTCACTATGGCTACACCTTC. The encoded protein is CASSLGLGSPHYGYTF.

The CDR3: CASSRQGEAFF. In DNA form, the CDR3 reads TGTGCCAGCAGCAGACAGGGTGAAGCTTTCTTT. The chain couples TRBV6-6 to TRBJ1-1, with 7 bases fitting TRBD1. This CDR3 has 11 residues. Germline V gene data show CDR1 as MNHNY and CDR2 as SVGAGI (reference sequence). J lost 7 bases, V lost 6 bases, and 2 bases had no gene match.

The CDR3 DNA is TGCGCCAGCAGCCCCCGAAGAGTGAACACTGAAGCTTTCTTT. Protein: CASSPRRVNTEAFF. The V and J genes are TRBV5-1 and TRBJ1-1; D not certain. Germline CDR1 reads SGHRS; CDR2 reads YFSETQ. This CDR3 is 14 amino acids long. The V end lost 4 bases, the J end lost 0 bases, and 10 bases lay between the germline ends.

This clone was observed a single time. One end of the junction fails to match germline, which may point to a read error. This sequence joins TRBV7-7 and TRBJ2-1, with 7 bases aligning to TRBD2. CDR1 and CDR2 from the germline V gene are SSHAT and FNYEAQ (reference sequence). This CDR3 has 15 residues. This CDR3 reads CASSYSPTSRDEQFF. CDR3 coding DNA: TGTGCTAGCAGCTATTCGCCGACTAGCAGGGATGAGCAGTTCTTC.

Concerning this clone: One junction end disagrees with the germline gene, perhaps due to a read error. The sample holds other DNA sequences that translate to the same CDR3. The V and J genes are TRBV4-1 and TRBJ2-5; 10 bases line up with TRBD1. Germline loops: CDR1 MGHRA, CDR2 YSYEKL. This CDR3 region has 15 residues. CDR3 nucleotide sequence: TGCGCCAGTAGCCACGCCCCGGGACAGGGGGAGACCCAGTACTTC. Translating gives CASSHAPGQGETQYF.

The V and J genes are TRBV6-1 and TRBJ2-5, with a tentative D call TRBD2 (7 bases). Germline CDR1 reads MNHNS; CDR2 reads SASEGT. V shed 2 bases and J shed 4 bases, with 17 bases lying between them. The CDR3 loop spans 16 amino acids. The CDR3 loop reads CASSESRGAQVETQYF. DNA for the CDR3: TGTGCCAGCAGTGAATCCCGGGGGGCGCAAGTAGAGACCCAGTACTTC.